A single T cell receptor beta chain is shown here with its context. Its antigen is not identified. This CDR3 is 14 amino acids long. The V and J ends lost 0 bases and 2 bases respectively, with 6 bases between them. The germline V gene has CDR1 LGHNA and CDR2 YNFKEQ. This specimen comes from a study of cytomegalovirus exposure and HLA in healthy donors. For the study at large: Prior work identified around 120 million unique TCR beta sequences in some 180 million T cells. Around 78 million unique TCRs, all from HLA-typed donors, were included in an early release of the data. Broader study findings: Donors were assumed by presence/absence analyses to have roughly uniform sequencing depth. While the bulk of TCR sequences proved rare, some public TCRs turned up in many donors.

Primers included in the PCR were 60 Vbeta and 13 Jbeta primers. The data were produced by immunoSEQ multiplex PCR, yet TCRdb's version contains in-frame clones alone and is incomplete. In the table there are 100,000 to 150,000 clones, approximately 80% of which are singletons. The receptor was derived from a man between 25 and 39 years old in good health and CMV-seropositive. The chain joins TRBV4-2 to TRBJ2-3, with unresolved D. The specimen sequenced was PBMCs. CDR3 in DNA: TGTGCCAGCAGCCAAGAACGGTTCACAGATACGCAGTATTTT. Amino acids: CASSQERFTDTQYF.